This TCR beta chain was recorded in a study of radiation and T cells in renal cell carcinoma. Profiling relied on immunoSEQ multiplex PCR, and the TCRdb table lists in-frame clones only, not all of them. The table shows 120,000 to 150,000 clones, with 86% occurring only once. This CDR3 is 18 amino acids long. Time point reported: blood 4 weeks post-SBRT, at nephrectomy. Regarding treatment: 15 Gy SBRT to primary tumor, nephrectomy 4 weeks later. The patient's renal cell carcinoma had clear cell pathology. V is TRBV21-1 and J is TRBJ2-7; the table's TRBD1 call for D was not verified on the DNA. TRBV21-1 is a known pseudogene. The sequence was obtained from a woman aged 45-65 years with renal cell carcinoma. The sample in question was blood, obtained from a patient whose treatment included radiotherapy and nephrectomy. CDR3 in DNA: TGTGCCAGCAGTAACCCCGGGACAGGGGGCCGCGGGGGCTACGAGCAGTACTTC. Translating gives CASSNPGTGGRGGYEQYF.